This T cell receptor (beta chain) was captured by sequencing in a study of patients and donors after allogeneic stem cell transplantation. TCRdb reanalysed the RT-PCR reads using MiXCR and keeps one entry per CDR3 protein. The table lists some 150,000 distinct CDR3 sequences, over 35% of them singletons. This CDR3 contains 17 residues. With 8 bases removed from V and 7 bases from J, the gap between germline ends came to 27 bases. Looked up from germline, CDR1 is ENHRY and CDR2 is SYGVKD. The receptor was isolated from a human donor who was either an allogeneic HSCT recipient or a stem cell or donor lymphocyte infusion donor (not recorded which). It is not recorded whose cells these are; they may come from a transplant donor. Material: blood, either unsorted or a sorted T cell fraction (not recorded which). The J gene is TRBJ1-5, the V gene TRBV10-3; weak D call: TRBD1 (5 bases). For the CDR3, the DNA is TGTGCCATCTTAGTGGCACGTTTCTCAGTCGGGGGACAGCCCCAGCATTTT. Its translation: CAILVARFSVGGQPQHF.